Presented here are 18 T cell receptor beta chains from one specimen sequenced in a study of T cells after yellow fever vaccination. TCRdb fed the 5' RACE reads into MiXCR, producing one record per CDR3 protein. The data contain 250,000 or so distinct CDR3 sequences, less than 9% of them singletons. The specimen was CD4+ T cells sorted from PBMCs, collected 15 days after the yellow fever booster vaccination. All receptors derive from a man aged 25-45 years who received the YFV17D yellow fever vaccine.

This clonotype has a handful of counts. The V gene is TRBV10-2, the J gene TRBJ2-1; D is possibly TRBD2 (7 bases). The germline V gene encodes CDR1 WSHSY and CDR2 SAAADI. This CDR3 region has 12 residues. Trimming took off 7 bases at V and 8 bases at J, with 12 bases between the two ends. The CDR3: CASTTGGDEQFF. CDR3 in DNA: TGCGCCAGCACCACGGGGGGCGATGAGCAGTTCTTC.

The J gene is TRBJ1-3, the V gene TRBV6-5, with 9 nucleotides matching TRBD1. The CDR3 length is 16 residues. The germline V gene has CDR1 MNHEY and CDR2 SVGAGI. V was pared by 5 bases and J by 0 bases, with 5 bases of the junction left unmatched. The CDR3 bases are TGTGCCAGCAGTACCATGGGACAGGGCTCTGGAAACACCATATATTTT. Residues: CASSTMGQGSGNTIYF.

Ten or more counts support this clonotype. The V gene is TRBV12-3 or TRBV12-4, the J gene TRBJ2-3; D gene ambiguous. The CDR3 contains 13 residues. Trimming stripped 3 bases from V and 4 bases from J, with 8 bases between. CDR3 amino acids: CASSFYRADTQYF. The CDR3 DNA reads as TGTGCCAGCAGTTTCTATCGGGCAGATACGCAGTATTTT.

This sequence joins TRBV18 and TRBJ2-1, with 10 positions matching TRBD2. The J segment lost 4 bases and the V segment lost 3 bases, leaving 18 bases of the junction unmatched. The CDR3 sequence is 20 residues long. Germline-derived CDR1 and CDR2 are KGHSH and LQKENI. The CDR3 here is CASSPLRTSGHEGLYNEQFF. For the CDR3, the DNA is TGTGCCAGCTCACCCCTACGGACTAGCGGACATGAAGGGTTATACAATGAGCAGTTCTTC.

The rearrangement links TRBV20-1 to TRBJ1-5; tentatively, D is TRBD1 (6 bases). Germline values: CDR1 DFQATT, CDR2 SNEGSKA (reference sequence). The ends were cut back, 3 bases at V and 5 bases at J, with 17 bases in the middle. The CDR3 runs 15 residues. The CDR3 region is CSASRSSTGDQPQHF. CDR3 sequence (DNA): TGCAGTGCTAGCAGGTCTTCGACAGGCGATCAGCCCCAGCATTTT.

DNA for the CDR3: TGTGCCAGCAGCTTGGGAGTTGACTCCTACAATGAGCAGTTCTTC. Translating gives CASSLGVDSYNEQFF. The chain combines TRBV5-4 with TRBJ2-1; D gene unclear. Germline lookup yields CDR1 SGHNT and CDR2 YYREEE (reference sequence). The CDR3 loop spans 15 amino acids. V lost 0 bases, J lost 0 bases, and 7 bases lay in between.

This clonotype was detected only a few times. The chain carries TRBV5-1 and TRBJ2-3, with D perhaps TRBD1 (7 bases). The V end lost 4 bases, the J end lost 0 bases, and 12 bases lay between the germline ends. The CDR3 runs to 15 residues. Germline V gene lookup returns CDR1 SGHRS and CDR2 YFSETQ. In nucleotides, the CDR3 is TGCGCCAGCAGCGCGGGACAGTATAGCACAGATACGCAGTATTTT. Its protein product is CASSAGQYSTDTQYF. The full variable domain, completed using reference TRBV5-1 and TRBJ2-3, is KAGVTQTPRYLIKTRGQQVTLSCSPISGHRSVSWYQQTPGQGLQFLFEYFSETQRNKGNFPGRFSGRQFSNSRSEMNVSTLELGDSALYLCASSAGQYSTDTQYFGPGTRLTVL.

This clonotype was recorded many times. This chain links TRBV7-8 with TRBJ2-2, with unresolved D. V was cut by 4 bases and J by 0 bases, with 9 bases left in between. Germline CDR1 and CDR2: SGHVS and FQNEAQ. The CDR3 has 15 residues. CDR3 DNA: TGTGCCAGCAGCTCCGGCGGTGCGAACACCGGGGAGCTGTTTTTT. This translates into CASSSGGANTGELFF.

The rearrangement links TRBV20-1 to TRBJ1-6; D not certain. Trimming cost V 0 bases and J 7 bases, with 10 bases left between them. The CDR3 extends over 14 amino acids. Germline values: CDR1 DFQATT, CDR2 SNEGSKA (reference sequence). In nucleotides, the CDR3 is TGCAGTGCTAGAGAGGGGTCTCGCAATTCACCCCTCCACTTT. Its protein product is CSAREGSRNSPLHF.

The chain carries TRBV7-2 and TRBJ1-1, with D possibly being TRBD1 (5 bases). Trimming removed 4 bases from V and 3 bases from J, with 9 bases in between. In germline, CDR1 is SGHTA, CDR2 FQGNSA. The CDR3 is 13 amino acids. CDR3 amino acids: CASSSRRDTEAFF. The CDR3 DNA sequence: TGTGCCAGCAGCTCCCGCAGGGACACTGAAGCTTTCTTT.

The rearrangement joins TRBV6-5 to TRBJ2-1, with 9 positions matching TRBD2. This CDR3 has 16 amino acids. After removal of 2 bases from V and 7 bases from J, the junction contained 9 bases not matched to a gene. The germline V gene has CDR1 MNHEY and CDR2 SVGAGI. As DNA, the CDR3 is TGTGCCAGCAGTTACGGGGCGGGAGGGCCAAGGAATGAGCAGTTCTTC. Protein sequence: CASSYGAGGPRNEQFF.

This clonotype was seen ten or more times. V and J are TRBV12-3 or TRBV12-4 and TRBJ2-7; a possible D gene is TRBD1 (5 bases). Trimming removed 2 bases at V and 5 bases at J, with 7 bases between. This CDR3 spans 12 amino acids. This chain's CDR3 is CASSLTRDEQYF. The DNA for the CDR3 is TGTGCCAGCAGTTTAACCAGGGACGAGCAGTACTTC.

The chain recombines TRBV3-1 with TRBJ2-1; perhaps TRBD2 as D (5 bases). CDR1 and CDR2 (germline): LGHDT, YNNKEL (reference sequence). V gave up 2 bases and J gave up 10 bases, with 9 bases separating them. This CDR3 region has 12 residues. The CDR3: CASSQLEREQFF. The DNA of the CDR3 is TGTGCCAGCAGCCAACTCGAGCGGGAGCAGTTCTTC.

This rearrangement joins TRBV4-2 to TRBJ2-3, with D possibly TRBD2 on 5 matching bases. CDR3 length: 17 residues. V was trimmed by 1 base and J by 0 bases, leaving 14 bases between them. CDR1 is LGHNA, CDR2 YNFKEQ, per germline. The CDR3 protein is CASSQGGAPVSTDTQYF. The CDR3 DNA reads TGTGCCAGCAGCCAAGGGGGAGCGCCGGTGAGCACAGATACGCAGTATTTT.

There are a few counts of this clonotype. CDR3 region: CASERTSNEQFF. CDR3 in DNA: TGTGCCAGCGAAAGGACTAGCAATGAGCAGTTCTTC. V and J are TRBV12-3 or TRBV12-4 and TRBJ2-1; 7 bases are a match to TRBD2. After removal of 8 bases from V and 6 bases from J, the junction contained 4 bases not matched to a gene. The CDR3 totals 12 residues.

Many counts were recorded for this clonotype. The chain has TRBV7-9 and TRBJ2-3, with D hard to call. This CDR3 contains 15 residues. The V end was cut by 4 bases, the J end by 0 bases, with 11 bases between. Germline-derived CDR1 and CDR2 are SEHNR and FQNEAQ (reference sequence). CDR3 protein: CASSYRASSTDTQYF. The CDR3 DNA reads as TGTGCCAGCAGCTACCGGGCCTCTAGCACAGATACGCAGTATTTT.

Written as DNA, the CDR3 is TGTGCCAGCAGCGTAACCCAGACGAACACCGGGGAGCTGTTTTTT. The encoded protein is CASSVTQTNTGELFF. V and J are TRBV9 and TRBJ2-2, with D hard to call. The CDR3 length is 15 residues. The V end was cut by 1 base, the J end by 0 bases, with 7 bases between. Germline V gene sequence: CDR1 SGDLS, CDR2 YYNGEE.

V usage is TRBV6-2 or TRBV6-3 and J usage is TRBJ2-7, with D hard to call. This CDR3 has 14 residues. Between the trimmed V and J ends, which lost 8 bases and 2 bases, there was a span of 16 bases. Germline V gene sequence: CDR1 MNHEY, CDR2 SVGEGT. CDR3 sequence: CASETGLTPYEQYF. The CDR3 DNA reads TGTGCCAGCGAGACCGGGTTGACCCCCTACGAGCAGTACTTC.